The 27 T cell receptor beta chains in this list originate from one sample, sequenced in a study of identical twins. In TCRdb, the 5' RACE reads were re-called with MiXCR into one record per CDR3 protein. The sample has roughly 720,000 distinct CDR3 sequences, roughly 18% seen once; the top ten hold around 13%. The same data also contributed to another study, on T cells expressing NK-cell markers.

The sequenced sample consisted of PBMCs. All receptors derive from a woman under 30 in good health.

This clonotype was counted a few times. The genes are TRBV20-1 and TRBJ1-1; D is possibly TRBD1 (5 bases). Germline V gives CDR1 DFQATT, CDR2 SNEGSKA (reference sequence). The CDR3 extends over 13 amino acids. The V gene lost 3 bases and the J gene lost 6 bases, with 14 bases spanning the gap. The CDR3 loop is CSASPPGLPEAFF. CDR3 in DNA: TGCAGTGCTAGTCCCCCGGGGCTTCCTGAAGCTTTCTTT.

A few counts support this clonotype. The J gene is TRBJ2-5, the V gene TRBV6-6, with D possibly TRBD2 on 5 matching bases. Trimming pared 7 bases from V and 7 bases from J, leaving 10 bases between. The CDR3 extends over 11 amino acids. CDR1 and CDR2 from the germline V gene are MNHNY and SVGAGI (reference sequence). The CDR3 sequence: CASTVRGTQYF. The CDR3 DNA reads TGTGCCAGCACCGTTCGGGGGACCCAGTACTTC.

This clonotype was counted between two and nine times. The CDR3 protein is CASSQVGQPPYEQYF. The DNA for the CDR3 is TGTGCCAGCAGCCAAGTGGGCCAGCCCCCCTACGAGCAGTACTTC. The genes are TRBV3-1 and TRBJ2-7; no definite D call. The CDR3 loop spans 15 amino acids. The germline V gene has CDR1 LGHDT and CDR2 YNNKEL (reference sequence). The V and J ends lost 1 base and 2 bases respectively, with 12 bases between them.

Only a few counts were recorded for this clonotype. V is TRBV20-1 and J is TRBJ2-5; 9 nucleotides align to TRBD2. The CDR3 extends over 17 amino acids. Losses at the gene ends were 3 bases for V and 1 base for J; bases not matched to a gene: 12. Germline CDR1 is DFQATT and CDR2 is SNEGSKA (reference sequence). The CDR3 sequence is CSARRFGPSGTQETQYF. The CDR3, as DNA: TGCAGTGCTAGGAGGTTCGGGCCTAGCGGGACCCAAGAGACCCAGTACTTC.

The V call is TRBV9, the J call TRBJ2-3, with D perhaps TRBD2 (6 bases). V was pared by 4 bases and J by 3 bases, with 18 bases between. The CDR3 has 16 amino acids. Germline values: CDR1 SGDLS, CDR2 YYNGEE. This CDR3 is CASSSGGTGRTDTQYF. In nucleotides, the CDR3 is TGTGCCAGCAGCTCAGGCGGGACCGGGCGGACAGATACGCAGTATTTT. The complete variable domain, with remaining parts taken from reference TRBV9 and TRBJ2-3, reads DSGVTQTPKHLITATGQRVTLRCSPRSGDLSVYWYQQSLDQGLQFLIQYYNGEERAKGNILERFSAQQFPDLHSELNLSSLELGDSALYFCASSSGGTGRTDTQYFGPGTRLTVL.

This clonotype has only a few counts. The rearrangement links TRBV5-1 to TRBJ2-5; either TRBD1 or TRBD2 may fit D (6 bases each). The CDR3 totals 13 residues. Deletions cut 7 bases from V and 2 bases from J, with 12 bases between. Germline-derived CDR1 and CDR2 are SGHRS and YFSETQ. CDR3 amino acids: CASVGGSQETQYF. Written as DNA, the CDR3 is TGCGCCAGCGTGGGGGGCTCGCAAGAGACCCAGTACTTC.

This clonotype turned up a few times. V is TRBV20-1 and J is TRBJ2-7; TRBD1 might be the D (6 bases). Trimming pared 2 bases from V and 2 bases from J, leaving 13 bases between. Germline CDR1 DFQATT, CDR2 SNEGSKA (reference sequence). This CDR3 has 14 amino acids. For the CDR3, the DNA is TGCAGTGCTAGAACTGGGGGCGGCCCCTACGAGCAGTACTTC. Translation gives CSARTGGGPYEQYF.

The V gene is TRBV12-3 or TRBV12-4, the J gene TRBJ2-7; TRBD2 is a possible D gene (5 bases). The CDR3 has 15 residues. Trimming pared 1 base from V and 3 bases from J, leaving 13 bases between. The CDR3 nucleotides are TGTGCCAGCAGTTTAGAGCCTAGCCCCTTCTACGAGCAGTACTTC. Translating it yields CASSLEPSPFYEQYF.

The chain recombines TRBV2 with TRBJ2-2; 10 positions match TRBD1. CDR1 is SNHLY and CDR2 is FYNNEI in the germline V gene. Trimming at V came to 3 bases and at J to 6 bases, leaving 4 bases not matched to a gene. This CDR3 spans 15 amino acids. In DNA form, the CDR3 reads TGTGCCAGCAGTGATGGGACAGGGGCTTCCGGGGAGCTGTTTTTT. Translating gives CASSDGTGASGELFF.

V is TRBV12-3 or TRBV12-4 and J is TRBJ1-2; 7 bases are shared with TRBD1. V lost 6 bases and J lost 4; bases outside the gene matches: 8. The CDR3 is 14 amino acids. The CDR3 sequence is CASRRQGGVYGYTF. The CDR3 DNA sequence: TGTGCCAGCAGACGACAGGGAGGTGTCTATGGCTACACCTTC.

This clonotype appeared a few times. CDR3 DNA sequence: TGTGCCAGCAGTTTATTAGGGGGACTCACTGAAGCTTTCTTT. It specifies CASSLLGGLTEAFF. V is TRBV27 and J is TRBJ1-1; TRBD1 might be the D (6 bases). The V and J ends lost 1 base and 4 bases respectively, with 10 bases between them. The CDR3 runs to 14 residues. Germline CDR1 reads MNHEY; CDR2 reads SMNVEV (reference sequence).

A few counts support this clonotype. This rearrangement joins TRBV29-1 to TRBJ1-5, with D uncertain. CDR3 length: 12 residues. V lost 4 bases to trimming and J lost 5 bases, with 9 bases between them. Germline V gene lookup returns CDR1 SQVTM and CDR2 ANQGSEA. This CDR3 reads CSVGLRDQPQHF. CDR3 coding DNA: TGCAGCGTTGGTCTTAGGGATCAGCCCCAGCATTTT. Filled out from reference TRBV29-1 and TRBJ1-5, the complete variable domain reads SAVISQKPSRDICQRGTSLTIQCQVDSQVTMMFWYRQQPGQSLTLIATANQGSEATYESGFVIDKFPISRPNLTFSTLTVSNMSPEDSSIYLCSVGLRDQPQHFGDGTRLSIL.

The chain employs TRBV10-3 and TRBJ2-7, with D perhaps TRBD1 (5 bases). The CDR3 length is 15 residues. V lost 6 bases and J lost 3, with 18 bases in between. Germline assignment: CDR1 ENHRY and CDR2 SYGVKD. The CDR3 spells CAISVGQGSFYEQYF. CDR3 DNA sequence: TGTGCCATCAGCGTTGGGCAGGGCTCCTTCTACGAGCAGTACTTC.

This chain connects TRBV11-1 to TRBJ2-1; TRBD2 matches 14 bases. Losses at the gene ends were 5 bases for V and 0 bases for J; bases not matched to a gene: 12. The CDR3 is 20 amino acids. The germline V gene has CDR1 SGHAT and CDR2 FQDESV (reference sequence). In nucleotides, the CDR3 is TGTGCCAGCAGCGGCCAATTAGGACTAGCGGGAGGTTCCTCCTACAATGAGCAGTTCTTC. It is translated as CASSGQLGLAGGSSYNEQFF.

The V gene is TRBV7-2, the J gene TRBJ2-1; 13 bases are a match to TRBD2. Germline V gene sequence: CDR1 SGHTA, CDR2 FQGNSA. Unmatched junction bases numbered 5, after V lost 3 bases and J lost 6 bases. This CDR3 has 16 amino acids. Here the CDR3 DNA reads TGTGCCAGCAGCTTCTGGACTAGCGGGAGACTCAATGAGCAGTTCTTC. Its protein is CASSFWTSGRLNEQFF.

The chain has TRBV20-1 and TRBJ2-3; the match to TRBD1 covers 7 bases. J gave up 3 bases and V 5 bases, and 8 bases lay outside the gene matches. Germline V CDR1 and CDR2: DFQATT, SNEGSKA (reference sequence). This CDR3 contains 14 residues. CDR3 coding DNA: TGCAGTGCTTCCCCGGGACAGACGACAGATACGCAGTATTTT. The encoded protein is CSASPGQTTDTQYF.

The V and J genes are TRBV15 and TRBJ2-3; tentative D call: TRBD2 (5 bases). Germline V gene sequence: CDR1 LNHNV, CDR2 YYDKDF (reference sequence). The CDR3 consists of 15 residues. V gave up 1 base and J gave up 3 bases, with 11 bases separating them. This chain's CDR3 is CATSRAKGVTDTQYF. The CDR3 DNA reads TGTGCCACCAGCAGAGCAAAGGGAGTAACAGATACGCAGTATTTT.

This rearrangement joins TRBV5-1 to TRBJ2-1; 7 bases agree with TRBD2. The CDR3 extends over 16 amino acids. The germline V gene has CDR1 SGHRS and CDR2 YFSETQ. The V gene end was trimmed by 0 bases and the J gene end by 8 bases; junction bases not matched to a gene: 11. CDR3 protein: CASSLAGAGVYDEQFF. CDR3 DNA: TGCGCCAGCAGCTTGGCCGGGGCGGGAGTTTACGATGAGCAGTTCTTC.

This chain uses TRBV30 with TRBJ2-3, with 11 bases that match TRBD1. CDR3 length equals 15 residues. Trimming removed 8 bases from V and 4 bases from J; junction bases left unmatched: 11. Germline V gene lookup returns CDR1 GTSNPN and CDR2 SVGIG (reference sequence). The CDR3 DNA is TGTGCCGGGGGACGGCCGGGACAGGGGGCAGATACGCAGTATTTT. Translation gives CAGGRPGQGADTQYF.

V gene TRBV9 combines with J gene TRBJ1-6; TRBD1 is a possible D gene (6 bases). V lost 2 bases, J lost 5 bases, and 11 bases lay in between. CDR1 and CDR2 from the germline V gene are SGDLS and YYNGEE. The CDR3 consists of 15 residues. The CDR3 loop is CASSVSGADNSPLHF. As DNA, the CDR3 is TGTGCCAGCAGCGTCTCAGGGGCTGATAATTCACCCCTCCACTTT.

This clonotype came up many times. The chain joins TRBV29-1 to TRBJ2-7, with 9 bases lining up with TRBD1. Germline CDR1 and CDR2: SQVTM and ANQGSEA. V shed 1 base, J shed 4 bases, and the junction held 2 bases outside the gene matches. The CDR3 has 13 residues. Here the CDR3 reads CSVEGQGGYEQYF. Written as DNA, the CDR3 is TGCAGCGTTGAAGGACAGGGGGGGTACGAGCAGTACTTC.

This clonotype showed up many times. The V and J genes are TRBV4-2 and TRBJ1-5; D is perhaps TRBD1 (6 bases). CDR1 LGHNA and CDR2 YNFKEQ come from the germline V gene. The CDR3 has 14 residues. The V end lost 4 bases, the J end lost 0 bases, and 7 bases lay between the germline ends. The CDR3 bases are TGTGCCAGCAGCCTGGACAGTAGCAATCAGCCCCAGCATTTT. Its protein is CASSLDSSNQPQHF.

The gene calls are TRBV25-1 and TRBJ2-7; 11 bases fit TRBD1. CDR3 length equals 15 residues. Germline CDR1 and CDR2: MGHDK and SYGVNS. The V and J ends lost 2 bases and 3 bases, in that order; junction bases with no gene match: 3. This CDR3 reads CASSEPGTGGYEQYF. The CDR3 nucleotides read TGTGCCAGCAGTGAACCCGGGACAGGGGGCTACGAGCAGTACTTC.

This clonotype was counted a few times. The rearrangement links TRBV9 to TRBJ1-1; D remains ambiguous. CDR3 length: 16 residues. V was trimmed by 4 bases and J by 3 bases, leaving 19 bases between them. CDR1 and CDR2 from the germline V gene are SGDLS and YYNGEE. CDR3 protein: CASSPRPDGVYTEAFF. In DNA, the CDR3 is TGTGCCAGCAGCCCCCGCCCTGACGGTGTTTACACTGAAGCTTTCTTT.

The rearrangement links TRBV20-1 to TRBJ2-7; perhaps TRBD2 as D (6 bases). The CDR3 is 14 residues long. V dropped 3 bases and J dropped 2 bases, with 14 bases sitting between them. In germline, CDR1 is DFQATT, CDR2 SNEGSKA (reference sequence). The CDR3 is CSASRGTEPYEQYF. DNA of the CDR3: TGCAGTGCTAGTCGCGGGACGGAACCCTACGAGCAGTACTTC.

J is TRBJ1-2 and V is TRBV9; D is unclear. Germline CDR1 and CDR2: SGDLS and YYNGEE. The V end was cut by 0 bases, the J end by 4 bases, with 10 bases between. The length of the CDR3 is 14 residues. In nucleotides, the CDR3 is TGTGCCAGCAGCGTAGGAGAGAGCTTCTATGGCTACACCTTC. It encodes CASSVGESFYGYTF.

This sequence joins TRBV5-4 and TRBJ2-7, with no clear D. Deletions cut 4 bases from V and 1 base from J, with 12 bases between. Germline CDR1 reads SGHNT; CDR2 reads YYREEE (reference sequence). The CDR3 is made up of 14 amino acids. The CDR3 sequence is CASSRDLSSYEQYF. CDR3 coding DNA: TGTGCCAGCAGCCGAGACCTTAGTTCCTACGAGCAGTACTTC. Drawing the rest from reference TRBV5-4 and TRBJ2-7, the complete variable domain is ETGVTQSPTHLIKTRGQQVTLRCSSQSGHNTVSWYQQALGQGPQFIFQYYREEENGRGNFPPRFSGLQFPNYSSELNVNALELDDSALYLCASSRDLSSYEQYFGPGTRLTVT.